This T cell receptor (beta chain) was identified in a study of cytomegalovirus exposure and HLA in healthy donors. About the research overall: Unique TCR beta sequences numbering over 100 million came from approximately 180 million T cells in an earlier analysis. Broader study findings: According to a later analysis, most TCR beta chains associated with CMV appeared HLA-restricted.

60 Vbeta and 13 Jbeta primers were used in PCR. Profiled with immunoSEQ multiplex PCR; TCRdb holds only in-frame clones, not every one. The data contain about 170,000 clones, under 85% of them singletons. Looked up from germline, CDR1 is SGHDT and CDR2 is YYEEEE. The CDR3 is 15 residues long. V trimming: 4 bases; J trimming: 2 bases; junction bases outside the gene matches: 9. With regard to this clone: No antigen is known for it.

The receptor's source is a young woman in good health and CMV-seropositive. The chain combines TRBV5-6 with TRBJ2-7; 7 positions match TRBD1. Specimen: PBMCs. This CDR3 is CASSEHRGQTYEQYF. For the CDR3, the DNA is TGTGCCAGCAGCGAACACCGGGGACAGACCTACGAGCAGTACTTC. The full variable domain, completed using reference TRBV5-6 and TRBJ2-7, is DAGVTQSPTHLIKTRGQQVTLRCSPKSGHDTVSWYQQALGQGPQFIFQYYEEEERQRGNFPDRFSGHQFPNYSSELNVNALLLGDSALYLCASSEHRGQTYEQYFGPGTRLTVT.